The sample holds a few counts of the clone carrying this T cell receptor beta chain. Its antigen remains unknown. The CDR3 has 17 residues. V lost 7 bases and J lost 1; bases outside the gene matches: 14. Germline values: CDR1 WNHNN, CDR2 SYGVQD (reference sequence). The data stem from a study of Graves' ophthalmopathy and Graves' hyperthyroidism. Overall study results and limits: Most expanded thyroid clonotypes above 0.001 frequency also appeared in blood. The model's prediction of ophthalmopathy progression had approximately 67% sensitivity and 72% to 85% specificity. With roughly 88% sensitivity and 75% to 84% specificity, a 13-signature model separated ophthalmopathy from stable hyperthyroidism.

TCR beta CDR3 regions were amplified from RNA transcripts. RT-PCR was first run with HTBI primers, then multiplex PCR in a second round. MiXCR was run by TCRdb on the multiplex PCR reads, yielding one entry per CDR3 protein. The sample gives around 1,200,000 distinct CDR3 sequences, about 36% of which show up once; roughly 11% is in the top ten. Lactation, pregnancy, uncontrolled infections and other autoimmune diseases were all grounds for excluding patients. Material: peripheral blood or thyroid tissue (not recorded which). V usage is TRBV10-1 and J usage is TRBJ2-7, with 9 nucleotides matching TRBD1. The sequence was collected from an adult man with Graves' hyperthyroidism. The CDR3 here is CASTLDWGDRVSYEQYF. The DNA for the CDR3 is TGCGCCAGCACCCTTGATTGGGGGGACAGGGTTTCCTACGAGCAGTACTTC.